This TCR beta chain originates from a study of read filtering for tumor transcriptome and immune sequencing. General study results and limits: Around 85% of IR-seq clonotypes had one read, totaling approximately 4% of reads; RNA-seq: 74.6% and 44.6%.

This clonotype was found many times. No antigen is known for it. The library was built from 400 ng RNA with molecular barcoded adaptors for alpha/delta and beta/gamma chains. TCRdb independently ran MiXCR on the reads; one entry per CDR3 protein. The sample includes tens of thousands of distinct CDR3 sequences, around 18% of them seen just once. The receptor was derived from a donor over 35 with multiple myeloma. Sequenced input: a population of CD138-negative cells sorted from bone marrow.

CDR3 sequence: CASSFAGRGLPGELFF. The DNA of the CDR3 is TGTGCCAGCAGTTTTGCCGGCAGGGGGCTCCCCGGGGAGCTGTTTTTT. The rearrangement uses TRBV12-3 or TRBV12-4 and TRBJ2-2; 8 bases are a match to TRBD1. V lost 3 bases, J lost 6 bases, and 9 bases stayed unmatched. This CDR3 contains 16 residues.